Shown below are 32 T cell receptor beta chains from a single sample sequenced in a study of response to subunit inactivated influenza vaccine. TCRdb redid the calling of the RT-PCR reads with MiXCR, one entry per CDR3 protein. The sample lists almost 600,000 distinct CDR3 sequences, 12% to 15% seen once, with around 10% in the top ten. The specimen was PBMCs from blood, collected approximately 12 days after vaccination. These receptors were collected from a man aged 50-60 years who received an inactivated influenza vaccine.

The chain combines TRBV20-1 with TRBJ2-1; D gene uncertain. Between the trimmed V and J ends, which lost 4 bases and 4 bases, there was a span of 17 bases. Germline V gene data show CDR1 as DFQATT and CDR2 as SNEGSKA (reference sequence). The CDR3 is 15 amino acids. The CDR3 region is CSATGGSISYNEQFF. The CDR3 DNA reads TGCAGTGCTACGGGCGGTAGCATTTCGTACAATGAGCAGTTCTTC.

Many counts were recorded for this clonotype. This sequence joins TRBV11-2 and TRBJ1-6, with D uncertain. V was pared by 0 bases and J by 7 bases, with 10 bases between. This CDR3 spans 15 amino acids. Germline CDR1 and CDR2: SGHAT and FQNNGV. CDR3 sequence reads: CASSLDRWENSPLHF. CDR3 nucleotides: TGTGCCAGCAGCTTAGATAGGTGGGAGAATTCACCCCTCCACTTT.

Comment on this clonotype: An end of the junction differs from the germline gene, which may be a read error. The genes are TRBV7-9 and TRBJ2-1; D gene uncertain. The CDR3 sequence is 12 residues long. Germline CDR1 reads SEHNR; CDR2 reads FQNEAQ (reference sequence). The CDR3 loop is CASGLGYNEPFF. The CDR3 nucleotides are TGTGCCAGCGGCCTCGGCTACAATGAGCCGTTCTTC.

The gene calls are TRBV18 and TRBJ2-7; 9 positions match TRBD1. The V and J ends lost 2 bases and 2 bases, in that order; junction bases with no gene match: 4. Per the germline V gene, CDR1 is KGHSH and CDR2 is LQKENI. This CDR3 comprises 15 residues. CDR3 nucleotide sequence: TGTGCCAGCTCACCAGGGGACAGGGACACCTACGAGCAGTACTTC. It yields the protein CASSPGDRDTYEQYF.

This clonotype was observed a handful of times. The rearrangement uses TRBV5-1 and TRBJ1-2; D gene ambiguous. Germline CDR1 is SGHRS and CDR2 is YFSETQ. The CDR3 runs 15 residues. The V end was cut by 2 bases, the J end by 0 bases, with 11 bases between. CDR3 DNA sequence: TGCGCCAGCAGCTTTGGGATCCTCACTAACTATGGCTACACCTTC. Amino acid sequence: CASSFGILTNYGYTF.

This clonotype was observed a few times. The chain is built from TRBV6-5 and TRBJ1-5; D call uncertain. Trimming removed 0 bases from V and 4 bases from J, with 10 bases in between. CDR1 is MNHEY and CDR2 is SVGAGI in the germline V gene. This CDR3 has 15 amino acids. DNA for the CDR3: TGTGCCAGCAGTTACTCGAAAACCGGTAATCAGCCCCAGCATTTT. Protein sequence: CASSYSKTGNQPQHF.

This clonotype has at least ten counts. This chain connects TRBV6-5 to TRBJ2-1, with 8 bases fitting TRBD2. The germline V gene has CDR1 MNHEY and CDR2 SVGAGI. J was trimmed by 10 bases and V by 6 bases; bases with no gene match: 14. This CDR3 has 15 residues. The CDR3 sequence is CASSLTALAVGEQFF. The DNA of the CDR3 is TGTGCCAGCAGCTTGACTGCACTAGCGGTCGGAGAGCAGTTCTTC.

In this sample, this clonotype turned up a few times. The J gene is TRBJ2-7, the V gene TRBV20-1, with TRBD2 as a possible D gene (7 bases). Per germline, CDR1 DFQATT and CDR2 SNEGSKA (reference sequence). V gave up 7 bases and J gave up 3 bases, with 16 bases separating them. The CDR3 has 13 amino acids. The CDR3 bases are TGCAGTGTGCGGGGGCGTAGTAACTACGAGCAGTACTTC. As protein: CSVRGRSNYEQYF.

This clonotype was recorded a few times. J is TRBJ2-3 and V is TRBV25-1; 9 bases are a match to TRBD1. J was trimmed by 5 bases and V by 4 bases; bases with no gene match: 4. The CDR3 extends over 14 amino acids. Germline values: CDR1 MGHDK, CDR2 SYGVNS. The CDR3 nucleotides are TGTGCCAGCAGTGGCGGGACAGGGAGAGATACGCAGTATTTT. This encodes CASSGGTGRDTQYF.

The chain links TRBV2 to TRBJ2-6; TRBD1 aligns across 9 bases. The CDR3 is made up of 17 amino acids. Germline loops: CDR1 SNHLY, CDR2 FYNNEI. V lost 5 bases and J lost 1; bases outside the gene matches: 6. The CDR3 reads CASSWDRVRSGANVLTF. CDR3 bases: TGTGCCAGCAGTTGGGACAGGGTGAGGTCTGGGGCCAACGTCCTGACTTTC. Variable domain in full (rest from reference TRBV2 and TRBJ2-6): EPEVTQTPSHQVTQMGQEVILRCVPISNHLYFYWYRQILGQKVEFLVSFYNNEISEKSEIFDDQFSVERPDGSNFTLKIRSTKLEDSAMYFCASSWDRVRSGANVLTFGAGSRLTVL.

Only a few counts were recorded for this clonotype. The chain employs TRBV5-1 and TRBJ2-7; D is ambiguous. This CDR3 spans 15 amino acids. V gave up 0 bases and J gave up 0 bases, with 10 bases separating them. Germline V lookup: CDR1 SGHRS, CDR2 YFSETQ. The CDR3 nucleotides are TGCGCCAGCAGCTTGGGCCCAGGCTACTCCTACGAGCAGTACTTC. Translated, it gives CASSLGPGYSYEQYF. Looking up the rest from reference TRBV5-1 and TRBJ2-7 gives the full variable domain: KAGVTQTPRYLIKTRGQQVTLSCSPISGHRSVSWYQQTPGQGLQFLFEYFSETQRNKGNFPGRFSGRQFSNSRSEMNVSTLELGDSALYLCASSLGPGYSYEQYFGPGTRLTVT.

This clonotype has just a few counts. V usage is TRBV10-3 and J usage is TRBJ2-1; D is perhaps TRBD1 (5 bases). The germline V gene encodes CDR1 ENHRY and CDR2 SYGVKD. The CDR3 length is 13 residues. The ends were cut back, 10 bases at V and 1 base at J, with 11 bases in the middle. The CDR3 bases are TGTGCCACCCAGGACATTTCCTACAATGAGCAGTTCTTC. The encoded protein is CATQDISYNEQFF.

This clonotype has more than one count but fewer than ten. The V call is TRBV10-3, the J call TRBJ2-5; TRBD2 matches at 7 bases. The V gene's germline CDR1 is ENHRY and CDR2 SYGVKD. J was trimmed by 5 bases and V by 0 bases; bases with no gene match: 6. The CDR3 length is 15 residues. The CDR3: CAISESGEGPETQYF. The CDR3 bases are TGTGCCATCAGTGAGTCTGGGGAGGGCCCGGAGACCCAGTACTTC.

The chain is built from TRBV20-1 and TRBJ2-3, with D perhaps TRBD1 or TRBD2 (5 bases each). This CDR3 comprises 13 residues. Per the germline V gene, CDR1 is DFQATT and CDR2 is SNEGSKA (reference sequence). The V and J ends lost 4 bases and 15 bases respectively, with 23 bases between them. CDR3 sequence (DNA): TGCAGTGCTACACGGGACCGCTCAGATACGCCCTATTTT. It yields the protein CSATRDRSDTPYF.

This clonotype has only a few counts. The chain couples TRBV11-2 to TRBJ2-1; the D gene could be TRBD1 or TRBD2 (5 bases each). The germline V and J ends were trimmed by 1 base and 4 bases, with 14 bases remaining between them. The CDR3 is 16 residues long. Germline CDR1 SGHAT, CDR2 FQNNGV. The CDR3 DNA is TGTGCCAGCAGCTTAGTTGGGGACCCTTTTTACAATGAGCAGTTCTTC. This gives the protein CASSLVGDPFYNEQFF.

This clonotype was detected a few times. This rearrangement joins TRBV12-3 or TRBV12-4 to TRBJ2-1; 13 bases fit TRBD2. CDR3 length: 17 residues. The junction had 4 bases not matched to a gene; V was cut back by 2 bases and J by 3 bases. The CDR3, as DNA: TGTGCCAGCAGTTTAATCGGGACTAGCGGGGTCTACAATGAGCAGTTCTTC. Amino acids: CASSLIGTSGVYNEQFF.

The chain uses TRBV10-3 and TRBJ2-3; TRBD2 might be the D (5 bases). This CDR3 comprises 14 residues. Germline assignment: CDR1 ENHRY and CDR2 SYGVKD. The V end was cut by 2 bases, the J end by 1 base, with 7 bases between. CDR3 nucleotides: TGTGCCATCAGTGAGGGTAGCGGCACAGATACGCAGTATTTT. This sequence encodes CAISEGSGTDTQYF.

The CDR3 here is CASSLQGALLETQYF. CDR3 in DNA: TGCGCCAGCAGCCTACAGGGGGCACTTCTTGAGACCCAGTACTTC. V is TRBV4-3 and J is TRBJ2-5; 9 bases are a match to TRBD1. Germline V gene lookup returns CDR1 LGHNA and CDR2 YSLEER. After removal of 4 bases from V and 5 bases from J, the junction contained 8 bases not matched to a gene. The length of the CDR3 is 15 residues.

This clonotype was detected a few times. V and J are TRBV12-3 or TRBV12-4 and TRBJ2-3; 8 positions agree with TRBD2. V was clipped by 4 bases and J by 4 bases; unmatched bases: 7. The CDR3 is made up of 15 amino acids. This CDR3 is CASSSMGGRSDTQYF. Here the CDR3 DNA reads TGTGCCAGCAGTTCGATGGGCGGGAGGTCAGATACGCAGTATTTT.

The V call is TRBV30, the J call TRBJ1-4, with a tentative D call TRBD1 (6 bases). In germline, CDR1 is GTSNPN, CDR2 SVGIG (reference sequence). V was trimmed by 6 bases and J by 7 bases, leaving 9 bases between them. CDR3 size: 11 residues. Written as DNA, the CDR3 is TGTGCCTGCGACAGGTTTGAAAAACTGTTTTTT. Translating gives CACDRFEKLFF.

This clonotype occurred once. The rearrangement links TRBV30 to TRBJ2-1; 9 bases are shared with TRBD2. CDR1 and CDR2 (germline): GTSNPN, SVGIG (reference sequence). CDR3 length: 15 amino acids. V trimming: 0 bases; J trimming: 8 bases; junction bases outside the gene matches: 8. CDR3 sequence (DNA): TGTGCCTGGAGTGTAGTAGCGGGAGTTTTCTATGAGCAGTTCTTC. Translated, it gives CAWSVVAGVFYEQFF.

This clonotype was seen many times. The rearrangement joins TRBV25-1 to TRBJ2-7; D remains ambiguous. The CDR3 covers 13 residues. Germline CDR1 is MGHDK and CDR2 is SYGVNS. V was trimmed by 3 bases and J by 0 bases, leaving 6 bases between them. The CDR3 loop reads CASSDYISYEQYF. CDR3 sequence (DNA): TGTGCCAGCAGTGATTACATCTCCTACGAGCAGTACTTC.

With regard to this clonotype: Mismatch with germline at one junction end may stem from a read error. This chain uses TRBV11-1 with TRBJ2-2, with TRBD2 matching over 14 bases. The CDR3 is 18 residues long. Germline V CDR1 and CDR2: SGHAT, FQDESV (reference sequence). Here the CDR3 DNA reads TGTGCCAGCAGCCAACTCCCGGGACTAGCGGGAGAACACCGGGACCTGTTTTTT. Encoded protein: CASSQLPGLAGEHRDLFF.

This clonotype was observed at least ten times. The CDR3 DNA is TGCAGTGCTATATTCCCGGCGGCCCAGTACTTC. It codes for CSAIFPAAQYF. The rearrangement links TRBV20-1 to TRBJ2-5, with D hard to call. V lost 4 bases and J lost 9, with 12 bases in between. CDR3 size: 11 residues. The germline V gene has CDR1 DFQATT and CDR2 SNEGSKA (reference sequence).

This clonotype was recorded a few times. The chain's CDR3 is CASSDRQGSNTGELFF. In DNA form, the CDR3 reads TGCGCCAGCAGCGACCGACAGGGATCGAACACCGGGGAGCTGTTTTTT. This chain uses TRBV5-1 with TRBJ2-2, with 7 bases aligning to TRBD1. Germline V lookup: CDR1 SGHRS, CDR2 YFSETQ. The V and J ends lost 4 bases and 0 bases, in that order; junction bases with no gene match: 6. This CDR3 is 16 amino acids long.

This clonotype was detected ten times or more. CDR3 DNA sequence: TGTGCCAGCAGTTTATTCTCCCCGGGACAGGGGTATGGCTACACCTTC. It yields the protein CASSLFSPGQGYGYTF. This chain uses TRBV28 with TRBJ1-2, with 10 bases fitting TRBD1. V shed 1 base and J 5 bases; nucleotides not matched to a gene: 7. The germline CDR1 and CDR2 sequences are MDHEN and SYDVKM. The CDR3 extends over 16 amino acids.

CDR3 DNA: TGTGCCATCAAGCCGACAGGGGTTAACACTGAAGCTTTCTTT. Its protein product is CAIKPTGVNTEAFF. V and J are TRBV10-3 and TRBJ1-1; TRBD1 matches at 8 bases. CDR3 length: 14 amino acids. J was trimmed by 2 bases and V by 7 bases; bases with no gene match: 6. Germline V gene data show CDR1 as ENHRY and CDR2 as SYGVKD.

There are a few counts of this clonotype. The chain joins TRBV20-1 to TRBJ1-2; D gene ambiguous. This CDR3 spans 14 amino acids. CDR1 and CDR2 from the germline V gene are DFQATT and SNEGSKA (reference sequence). The ends were cut back, 0 bases at V and 5 bases at J, with 13 bases in the middle. CDR3 nucleotide sequence: TGCAGTGCTAGAGATATAGGTCAGAGTTATGGCTACACCTTC. This translates into CSARDIGQSYGYTF.

This clonotype occurred many times. The chain has TRBV12-3 or TRBV12-4 and TRBJ1-2; D gene ambiguous. Trimming left V 2 bases short and J 5 bases short, with 0 bases between. This CDR3 is 10 amino acids long. Here the CDR3 DNA reads TGTGCCAGCAGTTTATATGGCTACACCTTC. Translating gives CASSLYGYTF.

DNA of the CDR3: TGTGCCAGCAGCCCCCGGGACTCAGGGGGGGCAGATACGCAGTATTTT. Residues: CASSPRDSGGADTQYF. The chain is built from TRBV11-3 and TRBJ2-3, with D perhaps TRBD1 or TRBD2 (7 bases each). In germline, CDR1 is SGHNT, CDR2 YENEEA. This CDR3 has 16 residues. With 5 bases removed from V and 4 bases from J, the gap between germline ends came to 19 bases.

Only a few counts were recorded for this clonotype. The V gene is TRBV10-2, the J gene TRBJ2-2, with 10 bases matching TRBD2. From germline, CDR1 is WSHSY and CDR2 SAAADI. Trimming took 5 bases from V and 5 from J; bases not matched to a gene: 8. The CDR3 runs 16 residues. The CDR3 is CASSSSSGGRTGELFF. CDR3 in DNA: TGCGCCAGCAGTTCCTCTAGCGGGGGTAGGACCGGGGAGCTGTTTTTT.

This chain links TRBV7-2 with TRBJ2-3; D may be TRBD2 (6 bases). This CDR3 contains 15 residues. Trimming left V 1 base short and J 6 bases short, with 14 bases between. CDR1 and CDR2 from the germline V gene are SGHTA and FQGNSA. Here the CDR3 DNA reads TGTGCCAGCAGCTTAGGGAGGGCCGGTTTTGATACGCAGTATTTT. Its translation is CASSLGRAGFDTQYF.